This T cell receptor beta chain was identified during a study of shared clonotypes between healthy human individuals (dated by TCRdb to the early 2020s). For the wider study: A couple of women and a few men aged 18 to 49 years were included in the cohort. For each donor, CD4 naive and CD4 memory were each run on three plates, CD8 naive on two plates, and CD8 memory on one plate. To estimate repertoire size and how much clonotypes are shared between individuals, the study performed deep sequencing of blood TCR repertoires from five healthy adults. To increase sequencing depth and limit assay-specific biases, different laboratories used diverse techniques to prepare libraries and sequence TCR repertoires. Between about 0.94 and 8.9 billion PBMCs per donor were obtained by leukapheresis. On the study overall, not on this receptor specifically: Compared with non-shared clonotypes, clonotypes shared by all four sorted-subset donors had higher generation probabilities. Pairwise subsampling led to the expectation that sequencing depth would affect the degree of clonotype sharing among donors. Rarefaction of sorted-subset datasets indicated incomplete sequencing despite the large sequencing depth. Sharing across four donors was observed for around 5% of naive CD4, 3% to 3.5% of naive CD8, 2.3% of memory CD4, and less than 0.45% of memory CD8 clonotypes. Naive subsets generally had larger estimated clonotype richness than memory subsets did. Sampling was restricted to blood, and TCR repertoires in tissue are likely to differ from TCR repertoires in blood. The small number of donors limited the genetic and exposure-history diversity represented.

TCR CDR3 regions were amplified from genomic DNA by multiplex PCR using the deep immunoSEQ assay. For each cell subset, the extracted genomic DNA was distributed evenly across all wells of several immunoSEQ 96-well plates, and each plate served as one replicate. For sorted subsets, roughly 200 ng of genomic DNA, equivalent to around 30,000 T cell genomes, went into each replicate PCR. Purified libraries were measured with a Qubit 3.0 fluorometer, size-checked on a Bioanalyzer 2100, and measured again with the KAPA Library Quantification kit. Every immunoSEQ 96-well plate was sequenced on a dedicated single-read 150-cycle Illumina NextSeq 550 flow cell. For the original study's pipeline: Because the immunoSEQ output held only junctional sequences and lacked quality scores, the filtering could not match the filtering applied to full-length reads. To assign V/J genes and CDR3, sequences were annotated against IMGT germline references using PyIR, a Python wrapper for IgBLAST v1.9. Reads were filtered out if the reads had weak V/J assignments (E-value above 1e-6), no CDR3, stop codons, out-of-frame junctions, or ambiguous translated residues. V3J clonotypes were defined as sequences sharing the same inferred V gene, J gene, and CDR3 amino acid sequence. Percentage overlap between repertoires was calculated by dividing the number of shared unique clonotypes by the size of the smaller repertoire. Repertoire richness was assessed with RTK rarefaction, the Chao1 estimator, and Recon v2.1 estimates of unobserved clonotypes. OLGA was used to compute generation probabilities for all TCRbeta clonotypes that the gDNA method yielded from several donors. TCRdb's version of the immuneACCESS table is confined to in-frame rearrangements and falls short of the full clone set. An unresolved V gene accounts for under half of the shortfall where checked; the remainder is of unknown origin. V and J calls and clone size are given by that table; D and trimming were obtained from the DNA. Present in this sample are 950,000 to 1,100,000 clones, about 84% of which were seen just once. The top ten hold 0.55% to 0.7% of the sample.

Turning to this clone: The specificity of this receptor is unknown. No base qualities exist here, and no much larger clone lies one base off it.

Via the germline V gene, CDR1 is SGHDT and CDR2 YYEEEE. V has 0 bases trimmed and J has 2 bases trimmed; junction bases matching no gene number 5. Including the terminal cysteine and phenylalanine, the CDR3 comprises 16 residues. The entry retains the CDR3 DNA only, 48 bases that are in frame from base 1. Healthy HIV-negative adults with no recently reported acute infections or vaccinations were included as donors. Only Caucasian adults living in Nashville, Tennessee, USA were represented among the donors. Magnetic negative selection was used to enrich CD4+ T cells, after which naive cells were positively selected on CD45RA and the negative fraction became the memory subset. Blood was obtained by leukapheresis, after which PBMCs were separated by Ficoll-Histopaque density gradient centrifugation and cryopreserved in liquid nitrogen vapor phase. Analytical flow cytometry was used to check the purity and quantity of each magnetically sorted T cell population. Each sorted fraction had its genomic DNA isolated and then quantified by UV absorbance on a Nanodrop 2000c.

Sequenced: memory CD4+ T cells from PBMCs. Sample cell subset or site, as interpreted from the label and publication: CD45RA-negative fraction. The sequence was obtained from a man aged 18 to 29 in good health. Some clones in this sample may be carry-over from other donors' samples. Rearrangement joined TRBV5-6 to TRBJ1-2; 9 of the junction bases match TRBD1. The CDR3 here reads CASSLAGTGLNYGYTF. The DNA is TGTGCCAGCAGCTTGGCCGGGACAGGGTTAAACTATGGCTACACCTTC. With the rest looked up from the reference TRBV5-6 and TRBJ1-2 genes rather than sequenced, the full variable domain is DAGVTQSPTHLIKTRGQQVTLRCSPKSGHDTVSWYQQALGQGPQFIFQYYEEEERQRGNFPDRFSGHQFPNYSSELNVNALLLGDSALYLCASSLAGTGLNYGYTFGSGTRLTVV.